Detailed here is one T cell receptor beta chain. The antigen is undetermined. CDR1 and CDR2 from the germline V gene are ENHRY and SYGVKD. The CDR3 totals 17 residues. The V gene lost 2 bases and the J gene lost 2 bases, with 18 bases spanning the gap. Single viable CD3+CD4+CD8-CD45RO+ cells were sorted as the memory CD4+ T cells. Positive selection with CD4 microbeads enriched total CD4+ T cells. The data belong to a study of memory CD4+ T cells and cytomegalovirus serostatus. Study-wide results and caveats: A US-trained random forest predicted CMV serostatus with median AUC around 0.9.

Assay: immunoSEQ multiplex PCR; the TCRdb copy retains only in-frame clones and omits some. The sample has about 57,000 clones, over 75% seen once. Source material: memory CD4+ T cells from blood. The sequence was obtained from an adult in good health and CMV-seronegative. This rearrangement joins TRBV10-3 to TRBJ1-2; possible D gene TRBD1, 5 bases. CDR3 bases: TGTGCCATCAGTGAGCCAACGGGAGAGGGGCAAAACTATGGCTACACCTTC. This translates into CAISEPTGEGQNYGYTF.